This TCR beta chain was recorded in a study of blood T cell repertoires in COVID-19. Across the study: Samples came from the United States, Italy and Spain, spanning acute and convalescent COVID-19.

This CDR3 is built from 16 residues. The germline gives CDR1 SGHVS, CDR2 FQNEAQ. V was cut by 5 bases and J by 4 bases, with 20 bases left in between. Profiled with immunoSEQ multiplex PCR; TCRdb holds only in-frame clones, not every one. Of roughly 270,000 clones listed, roughly 80% were seen once; the top ten hold about 5%. The TCR comes from a man between 35 and 55 years old who had been exposed to COVID-19. The J gene is TRBJ1-2, the V gene TRBV7-8; a weak D match, TRBD1 (5 bases). Specimen: PBMCs or T cells enriched from blood (not recorded which). CDR3 sequence reads: CASSLDRGQPPYGYTF. The CDR3 bases are TGTGCCAGCAGCCTAGATCGAGGACAACCTCCCTATGGCTACACCTTC.